This T cell receptor (beta chain) was observed in a study of blood T cell repertoires in COVID-19. On the study more broadly: T cells, B-cell-depleted T cells, or PBMCs provided the cDNA or gDNA that served as material.

Data came from immunoSEQ multiplex PCR; TCRdb stores just in-frame clones and leaves some out. The sample includes more than 250,000 clones, 87% of them seen just once. Participants came from about two dozen US areas, aged about 18 to 90 years. Recovered participants had two consecutive negative NP/OP PCR tests, healthcare professional clearance, or symptom resolution. This clonotype was sampled from a young woman who had recovered from COVID-19. The sample consisted of PBMCs or T cells enriched from blood (not recorded which).

Written as DNA, the CDR3 is TGTGCCAGCAGTTACAGTGACGATAGGGGGGATACGCAGTATTTT. Protein product: CASSYSDDRGDTQYF. V gene TRBV6-5 combines with J gene TRBJ2-3; possibly TRBD1 for D (6 bases). Trimming pared 2 bases from V and 6 bases from J, leaving 15 bases between. Germline V CDR1 and CDR2: MNHEY, SVGAGI. The CDR3 contains 15 residues.